This entry lists 26 T cell receptor beta chains sequenced from one sample in a study of cytomegalovirus exposure and HLA in healthy donors. The PCR made use of 60 Vbeta and 13 Jbeta primers. The data were produced by immunoSEQ multiplex PCR, yet TCRdb's version contains in-frame clones alone and is incomplete. Of about 150,000 clones in the sample, about three quarters are singletons; the top ten hold 4%. The sample consisted of PBMCs. The receptors originated from a woman in her thirties or forties in good health and CMV-seronegative.

A few counts support this clone. The rearrangement uses TRBV11-3 and TRBJ1-3, with D hard to call. Trimming pared 5 bases from V and 3 bases from J, leaving 11 bases between. The V gene's germline CDR1 is SGHNT and CDR2 YENEEA. The CDR3 has 14 amino acids. The CDR3 bases are TGTGCCAGCAGCCGTACTAGGAGTGGAAACACCATATATTTT. Translated, it gives CASSRTRSGNTIYF.

The chain recombines TRBV11-2 with TRBJ1-1; 7 nucleotides agree with TRBD1. Germline V gives CDR1 SGHAT, CDR2 FQNNGV. The CDR3 is 14 amino acids. The ends lost 3 bases at V and 3 bases at J; junction bases unmatched: 4. The CDR3 spells CASSFGTEDTEAFF. CDR3 DNA: TGTGCCAGCAGCTTCGGGACAGAAGACACTGAAGCTTTCTTT. Full variable domain (missing parts from reference TRBV11-2 and TRBJ1-1): EAGVAQSPRYKIIEKRQSVAFWCNPISGHATLYWYQQILGQGPKLLIQFQNNGVVDDSQLPKDRFSAERLKGVDSTLKIQPAKLEDSAVYLCASSFGTEDTEAFFGQGTRLTVV.

The genes are TRBV5-1 and TRBJ2-1; 13 bases are shared with TRBD2. After removal of 2 bases from V and 8 bases from J, the junction contained 13 bases not matched to a gene. CDR1 and CDR2 (germline): SGHRS, YFSETQ. The CDR3 length is 18 residues. The CDR3 sequence is CASSLGGLAGAPVDEQFF. CDR3 DNA sequence: TGCGCCAGCAGCTTAGGCGGACTAGCGGGAGCTCCGGTCGATGAGCAGTTCTTC. Using reference TRBV5-1 and TRBJ2-1 for the parts outside the CDR3, the full variable domain is KAGVTQTPRYLIKTRGQQVTLSCSPISGHRSVSWYQQTPGQGLQFLFEYFSETQRNKGNFPGRFSGRQFSNSRSEMNVSTLELGDSALYLCASSLGGLAGAPVDEQFFGPGTRLTVL.

The gene calls are TRBV5-4 and TRBJ1-1; TRBD1 aligns across 7 bases. The V gene's germline CDR1 is SGHNT and CDR2 YYREEE (reference sequence). This CDR3 is built from 16 residues. The J segment lost 0 bases and the V segment lost 9 bases, leaving 14 bases of the junction unmatched. The CDR3 region is CATGRTGSRLNTEAFF. For the CDR3, the DNA is TGTGCCACTGGTCGGACAGGATCTCGTCTGAACACTGAAGCTTTCTTT.

The rearrangement joins TRBV11-3 to TRBJ1-1; the D gene is possibly TRBD1 (6 bases). CDR3 length: 14 amino acids. Per germline, CDR1 SGHNT and CDR2 YENEEA. The germline V and J ends were trimmed by 1 base and 4 bases, with 10 bases remaining between them. The CDR3 loop is CASSLGRGSTEAFF. The CDR3 DNA is TGTGCCAGCAGCTTAGGAAGGGGGAGCACTGAAGCTTTCTTT.

The chain has TRBV5-1 and TRBJ2-7; 12 positions match TRBD1. Germline CDR1 reads SGHRS; CDR2 reads YFSETQ. The CDR3 has 13 residues. The junction had 4 bases not matched to a gene; V was cut back by 5 bases and J by 7 bases. In nucleotides, the CDR3 is TGCGCCAGCAGGGGACAGGGGGCTGTTGAGCAGTACTTC. Amino acids: CASRGQGAVEQYF.

The chain employs TRBV11-2 and TRBJ2-1; D gene ambiguous. The germline V gene has CDR1 SGHAT and CDR2 FQNNGV. This CDR3 has 11 amino acids. V lost 5 bases to trimming and J lost 10 bases, with 9 bases between them. The CDR3 DNA is TGTGCCAGCAGCCTGAATAGAGAGCAGTTCTTC. Its translation is CASSLNREQFF.

A single count supports this clone. Written as DNA, the CDR3 is TGTGCCTCTTCGAAGACAGGGCCCTTCACAGATACGCAGTATTTT. Protein product: CASSKTGPFTDTQYF. The chain is built from TRBV30 and TRBJ2-3; TRBD1 matches 7 bases. V shed 7 bases, J shed 2 bases, and the junction held 12 bases outside the gene matches. CDR1 and CDR2 (germline): GTSNPN, SVGIG (reference sequence). The CDR3 length is 15 residues. Variable domain in full (rest from reference TRBV30 and TRBJ2-3): SQTIHQWPATLVQPVGSPLSLECTVEGTSNPNLYWYRQAAGRGLQLLFYSVGIGQISSEVPQNLSASRPQDRQFILSSKKLLLSDSGFYLCASSKTGPFTDTQYFGPGTRLTVL.

V usage is TRBV9 and J usage is TRBJ1-5, with no clear D. This CDR3 comprises 13 residues. Germline values: CDR1 SGDLS, CDR2 YYNGEE. Trimming took 0 bases from V and 7 from J, leaving 8 bases between them. CDR3 sequence reads: CASSVALGQPQHF. CDR3 bases: TGTGCCAGCAGCGTAGCCCTAGGCCAGCCCCAGCATTTT.

CDR3 sequence: CASSSRGRAHTDTQYF. The CDR3 bases are TGCGCCAGCAGCTCCCGAGGGCGGGCCCACACAGATACGCAGTATTTT. The genes are TRBV5-1 and TRBJ2-3; D may be TRBD2 (5 bases). Germline CDR1 is SGHRS and CDR2 is YFSETQ. There are 16 residues in the CDR3. The V gene lost 3 bases and the J gene lost 2 bases, with 16 bases spanning the gap.

This CDR3 is CASRPPVGGRNTEAFF. The CDR3 region has the DNA TGCGCCAGCAGACCCCCCGTTGGAGGAAGGAACACTGAAGCTTTCTTT. The chain uses TRBV10-1 and TRBJ1-1; no clear D. This CDR3 spans 16 amino acids. The germline gives CDR1 WNHNN, CDR2 SYGVQD (reference sequence). Deletions cut 6 bases from V and 1 base from J, with 18 bases between.

Only one count was recorded for this clone. The chain recombines TRBV5-1 with TRBJ2-7; TRBD1 agrees at 7 bases. The CDR3 totals 14 residues. CDR1 SGHRS and CDR2 YFSETQ come from the germline V gene. V trimming: 4 bases; J trimming: 0 bases; junction bases outside the gene matches: 4. The CDR3 protein is CASSLGQSSYEQYF. CDR3 bases: TGCGCCAGCAGCCTGGGACAGAGCTCCTACGAGCAGTACTTC.

The gene calls are TRBV4-1 and TRBJ2-3; 10 bases match TRBD1. Germline-derived CDR1 and CDR2 are MGHRA and YSYEKL. V dropped 4 bases and J dropped 0; count of bases not matched to a gene: 7. This CDR3 region has 17 residues. The CDR3 sequence is CASSRIGTGESTDTQYF. CDR3 coding DNA: TGCGCCAGCAGCCGGATCGGGACAGGGGAAAGCACAGATACGCAGTATTTT.

The chain links TRBV9 to TRBJ1-4; 8 bases agree with TRBD1. Unmatched junction bases numbered 3, after V lost 3 bases and J lost 2 bases. Germline V gives CDR1 SGDLS, CDR2 YYNGEE. The CDR3 totals 15 residues. CDR3 residues: CASSGQGRTNEKLFF. The CDR3 DNA reads TGTGCCAGCAGCGGACAGGGGAGGACTAATGAAAAACTGTTTTTT.

The J gene is TRBJ2-7, the V gene TRBV7-2, with D perhaps matching TRBD2 (6 bases). This CDR3 contains 14 residues. Germline CDR1 reads SGHTA; CDR2 reads FQGNSA. V was shortened by 5 bases and J by 1 base, with 12 bases between the two germline ends. The CDR3 DNA is TGTGCCAGCAGCCCTCGGGACTGGTCCTACGAGCAGTACTTC. Its protein is CASSPRDWSYEQYF. Combining the CDR3 with reference TRBV7-2 and TRBJ2-7 gives the whole variable domain GAGVSQSPSNKVTEKGKDVELRCDPISGHTALYWYRQSLGQGLEFLIYFQGNSAPDKSGLPSDRFSAERTGGSVSTLTIQRTQQEDSAVYLCASSPRDWSYEQYFGPGTRLTVT.

CDR3 sequence: CASSYTGGGYGYTF. The CDR3 nucleotides are TGTGCCAGCAGCTATACAGGGGGTGGATATGGCTACACCTTC. This chain connects TRBV11-3 to TRBJ1-2, with 8 positions matching TRBD1. Germline CDR1 and CDR2: SGHNT and YENEEA. This CDR3 is 14 amino acids long. The junction had 6 bases not matched to a gene; V was cut back by 4 bases and J by 5 bases.

This chain uses TRBV5-1 with TRBJ1-6, with 9 bases lining up with TRBD1. Trimming took 3 bases from V and 8 from J; bases not matched to a gene: 6. CDR1 is SGHRS, CDR2 YFSETQ, per germline. CDR3 length: 15 amino acids. CDR3 bases: TGCGCCAGCAGCTCGGAGGGGACAGGGTATTCACCCCTCCACTTT. This encodes CASSSEGTGYSPLHF.

This chain uses TRBV9 with TRBJ1-2; D is ambiguous. Trimming cost V 2 bases and J 0 bases, with 5 bases left between them. Per germline, CDR1 SGDLS and CDR2 YYNGEE. The CDR3 extends over 13 amino acids. The CDR3 nucleotides read TGTGCCAGCAGCGTGGGAGCTAACTATGGCTACACCTTC. Its translation is CASSVGANYGYTF. The entire variable domain, with the rest obtained from reference TRBV9 and TRBJ1-2, is as follows: DSGVTQTPKHLITATGQRVTLRCSPRSGDLSVYWYQQSLDQGLQFLIQYYNGEERAKGNILERFSAQQFPDLHSELNLSSLELGDSALYFCASSVGANYGYTFGSGTRLTVV.

This clone has just a few counts. The rearrangement joins TRBV27 to TRBJ1-5; D may be TRBD1 (5 bases). The germline gives CDR1 MNHEY, CDR2 SMNVEV (reference sequence). This CDR3 contains 15 residues. Trimming removed 2 bases from V and 0 bases from J, with 8 bases in between. The CDR3 DNA reads as TGTGCCAGCAGTTTACAGGGACTTAGCAATCAGCCCCAGCATTTT. It encodes CASSLQGLSNQPQHF.

The rearrangement uses TRBV6-5 and TRBJ1-6; D ambiguous. The germline V gene has CDR1 MNHEY and CDR2 SVGAGI. The CDR3 is 16 amino acids. The ends were cut back, 0 bases at V and 10 bases at J, with 16 bases in the middle. CDR3 loop: CASSYSLEGGRSPLHF. CDR3 DNA sequence: TGTGCCAGCAGTTACTCGCTTGAGGGCGGAAGGTCACCCCTCCACTTT.

This clone was recorded a few times. The chain combines TRBV28 with TRBJ2-7; weak D call: TRBD2 (6 bases). The CDR3 covers 14 residues. Germline assignment: CDR1 MDHEN and CDR2 SYDVKM. Trimming stripped 5 bases from V and 3 bases from J, with 14 bases between. CDR3: CASSPLAPGYEQYF. The CDR3 DNA follows: TGTGCCAGCAGTCCCCTAGCGCCAGGCTACGAGCAGTACTTC.

This chain joins TRBV6-5 and TRBJ1-1; 7 nucleotides line up with TRBD1. This CDR3 is 14 amino acids long. The V and J ends lost 5 bases and 2 bases, in that order; junction bases with no gene match: 5. The V gene's germline CDR1 is MNHEY and CDR2 SVGAGI. CDR3 region: CASSVRGGNTEAFF. In DNA form, the CDR3 reads TGTGCCAGCAGTGTGAGAGGGGGCAACACTGAAGCTTTCTTT.

A single count supports this clone. This chain connects TRBV5-1 to TRBJ2-1; 7 bases agree with TRBD2. Trimming took 8 bases from V and 1 from J; bases not matched to a gene: 3. Germline CDR1 is SGHRS and CDR2 is YFSETQ. There are 13 residues in the CDR3. CDR3 protein: CASAGESYNEQFF. CDR3 DNA: TGCGCCAGTGCGGGGGAGTCCTACAATGAGCAGTTCTTC.

The chain is built from TRBV19 and TRBJ1-3; D call uncertain. The germline CDR1 and CDR2 sequences are LNHDA and SQIVND (reference sequence). The CDR3 loop spans 16 amino acids. The V end lost 1 base, the J end lost 0 bases, and 10 bases lay between the germline ends. The chain's CDR3 is CASSIGRGSSGNTIYF. The CDR3 DNA sequence: TGTGCCAGTAGTATAGGGAGAGGGAGCTCTGGAAACACCATATATTTT.

J is TRBJ2-7 and V is TRBV5-4; 9 bases agree with TRBD2. Germline lookup yields CDR1 SGHNT and CDR2 YYREEE (reference sequence). V lost 4 bases, J lost 4 bases, and 12 bases stayed unmatched. The CDR3 covers 16 residues. In nucleotides, the CDR3 is TGTGCCAGCAGCCAAGGTCCAGCGGGAGGAACATACGAGCAGTACTTC. This encodes CASSQGPAGGTYEQYF.

The chain has TRBV6-1 and TRBJ2-7; perhaps TRBD2 as D (5 bases). The CDR3 runs to 14 residues. Germline CDR1 reads MNHNS; CDR2 reads SASEGT. The V end was cut by 5 bases, the J end by 6 bases, with 17 bases between. DNA of the CDR3: TGTGCCAGCAGTCTGTTAGCGCCGACTACCGAGCAGTACTTC. Amino acids: CASSLLAPTTEQYF.